The present entry profiles one TCR beta chain with its context. This record belongs to a study of blood T cell repertoires in COVID-19. Study summary: PBMCs, B-cell-depleted T cells, or T cells were the source of the cDNA or gDNA that made up the material.

The method was immunoSEQ multiplex PCR; TCRdb's version includes in-frame clones alone and lacks a portion of them. The sample includes roughly 76,000 clones, more than 90% of them seen just once. There are 11 residues in the CDR3. Germline-derived CDR1 and CDR2 are MDHEN and SYDVKM. Trimming took 11 bases from V and 7 from J, leaving 14 bases between them. Sequencing was carried out using peripheral blood. The gene calls are TRBV28 and TRBJ1-2; tentative D call: TRBD1 (6 bases). This TCR came from a man in his fifties or sixties with acute or convalescent COVID-19. DNA of the CDR3: TGTGCCTTGGGGGGGGCGGGTGGCTACACCTTC. Translation: CALGGAGGYTF.